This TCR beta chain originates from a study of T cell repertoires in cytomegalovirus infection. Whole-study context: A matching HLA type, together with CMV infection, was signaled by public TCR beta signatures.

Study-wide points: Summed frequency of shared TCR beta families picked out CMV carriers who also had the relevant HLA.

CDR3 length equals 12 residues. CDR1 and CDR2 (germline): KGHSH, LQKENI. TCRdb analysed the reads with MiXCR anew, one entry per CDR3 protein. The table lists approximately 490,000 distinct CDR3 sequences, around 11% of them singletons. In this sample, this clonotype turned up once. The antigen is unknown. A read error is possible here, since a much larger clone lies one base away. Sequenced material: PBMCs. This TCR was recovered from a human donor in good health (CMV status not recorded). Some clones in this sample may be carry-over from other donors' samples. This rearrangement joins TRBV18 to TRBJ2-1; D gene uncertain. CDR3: CASTPQTDEQFF. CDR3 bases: TGTGCCAGCACACCCCAGACTGATGAGCAGTTCTTC. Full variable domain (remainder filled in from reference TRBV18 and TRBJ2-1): NAGVMQNPRHLVRRRGQEARLRCSPMKGHSHVYWYRQLPEEGLKFMVYLQKENIIDESGMPKERFSAEFPKEGPSILRIQQVVRGDSAAYFCASTPQTDEQFFGPGTRLTVL.